These T cell receptor beta chains were read from a single sample in a study of shared clonotypes between healthy human individuals. Produced via immunoSEQ multiplex PCR; TCRdb's table is partial and in-frame only. The sample holds 190,000 or so clones, 65% to 70% seen once. The specimen sequenced was memory CD4+ T cells sorted from blood. All receptors come from a man in his thirties or forties in good health. Each CDR3 is given with its conserved first and last residue. D genes are given only for firm matches. Clone sizes are given selectively: once, few, many, or a class where the clone is expanded.

12	few	-	TRBV29-1	TRBJ2-1	CSVVILAIEQFF	TGCAGCGTTGTAATACTAGCTATTGAGCAGTTCTTC
19	-	TRBD1	TRBV4-1	TRBJ1-4	CASSRIIRMPGQGNEKLFF	TGCGCCAGCAGCCGAATAATACGAATGCCGGGACAGGGTAATGAAAAACTGTTTTTT
13	once	-	TRBV7-3	TRBJ2-3	CASSSHKGDTQYF	TGTGCCAGCAGCTCCCATAAAGGAGATACGCAGTATTTT
15	-	-	TRBV14	TRBJ1-1	CASSQVEGLRTEAFF	TGTGCCAGCAGCCAAGTTGAGGGTTTGCGGACTGAAGCTTTCTTT
15	-	-	TRBV7-9	TRBJ2-3	CASSLVGGRTDTQYF	TGTGCCAGCAGCTTGGTTGGGGGACGAACAGATACGCAGTATTTT
20	-	TRBD2	TRBV4-1	TRBJ2-3	CASSQDRGLAGGRGADTQYF	TGCGCCAGCAGCCAAGATAGGGGACTAGCGGGAGGGAGAGGGGCAGATACGCAGTATTTT
16	-	TRBD2	TRBV7-6	TRBJ2-1	CASSLVAASGNNEQFF	TGTGCCAGCAGCTTAGTGGCAGCTAGCGGAAACAATGAGCAGTTCTTC
15	-	-	TRBV2	TRBJ2-5	CATPSRQGVGETQYF	TGTGCCACCCCCAGCCGCCAGGGAGTTGGAGAGACCCAGTACTTC
15	-	TRBD2	TRBV27	TRBJ2-3	CASTSGRAWGDTQYF	TGTGCCAGCACTAGCGGGAGGGCCTGGGGAGATACGCAGTATTTT
16	few	TRBD2	TRBV4-1	TRBJ2-1	CASSPRVAGERTGQFF	TGCGCCAGCAGCCCCCGTGTAGCGGGAGAGAGGACTGGGCAGTTCTTC
18	few	TRBD2	TRBV11-2	TRBJ2-1	CASSLDYSGWDSYNEQFF	TGTGCCAGCAGCTTAGATTATAGCGGGTGGGATTCCTACAATGAGCAGTTCTTC
13	-	-	TRBV27	TRBJ1-2	CASSLHGGEGYTF	TGTGCCAGCAGCCTCCATGGGGGCGAGGGCTACACCTTC
13	few	-	TRBV19	TRBJ2-7	CASRKQASYEQYF	TGTGCCAGTAGGAAACAGGCCTCCTACGAGCAGTACTTC
18	-	TRBD1	TRBV7-9	TRBJ1-5	CASSLGSGTGYSNQPQHF	TGTGCCAGCAGCTTAGGGTCCGGGACAGGCTATAGCAATCAGCCCCAGCATTTT
18	-	-	TRBV7-2	TRBJ1-3	CASSLQGVGVGSGNTIYF	TGTGCCAGCAGCTTACAGGGTGTCGGCGTTGGCTCTGGAAACACCATATATTTT
16	-	TRBD1	TRBV18	TRBJ2-1	CASSESQGASGNEQFF	TGTGCCAGCTCAGAATCACAGGGGGCATCGGGGAATGAGCAGTTCTTC
11	-	-	TRBV19	TRBJ1-2	CASGGTYGYTF	TGTGCCAGTGGCGGGACCTATGGCTACACCTTC
14	-	-	TRBV4-3	TRBJ1-1	CASSQGNLATEAFF	TGCGCCAGCAGCCAAGGTAATCTGGCCACTGAAGCTTTCTTT
15	few	TRBD1	TRBV5-1	TRBJ1-2	CASSLMGQGDYGYTF	TGCGCCAGCAGCTTAATGGGACAGGGAGACTATGGCTACACCTTC
15	-	TRBD2	TRBV28	TRBJ2-7	CASENLAGGQGEQYF	TGTGCCAGCGAAAACCTAGCGGGAGGGCAGGGCGAGCAGTACTTC
13	-	-	TRBV11-1	TRBJ1-1	CASSLRFSTEAFF	TGTGCCAGCAGCTTAAGGTTTTCCACTGAAGCTTTCTTT
15	few	-	TRBV10-2	TRBJ2-6	CASSVGDSGANVLTF	TGCGCCAGCAGTGTCGGGGACTCTGGGGCCAACGTCCTGACTTTC
15	once	-	TRBV5-6	TRBJ2-1	CASSRRLGLYNEQFF	TGTGCCAGCAGCCGAAGACTGGGGCTCTACAATGAGCAGTTCTTC
15	-	TRBD2	TRBV4-3	TRBJ2-5	CASSPTSGRLETQYF	TGCGCCAGCAGCCCGACTAGCGGGAGGCTTGAGACCCAGTACTTC
14	-	TRBD1	TRBV2	TRBJ2-7	CASSGETGTSEQYF	TGTGCCAGCAGTGGAGAGACAGGGACGAGCGAGCAGTACTTC
14	-	-	TRBV5-4	TRBJ1-2	CASSLDGGGYGYTF	TGTGCCAGCAGCTTGGACGGTGGCGGCTATGGCTACACCTTC
15	-	TRBD1	TRBV9	TRBJ1-2	CASSARQGVSGGYTF	TGTGCCAGCAGCGCCCGACAGGGTGTTTCGGGAGGCTACACCTTC
16	-	TRBD2	TRBV28	TRBJ2-1	CASLLGGTSSYNEQFF	TGTGCCAGCCTTCTCGGGGGGACGAGCTCCTACAATGAGCAGTTCTTC
15	-	-	TRBV2	TRBJ2-6	CASSPLSSGANVLTF	TGTGCCAGCAGTCCCCTAAGCTCTGGGGCCAACGTCCTGACTTTC
14	-	-	TRBV29-1	TRBJ2-7	CSVMGGERTYEQYF	TGTAGCGTAATGGGGGGTGAGAGAACCTACGAGCAGTACTTC
13	few	-	TRBV18	TRBJ1-2	CASSPLEEYGYTF	TGTGCCAGCTCACCACTGGAAGAGTATGGCTACACCTTC
15	-	-	TRBV7-2	TRBJ2-1	CASSLGAGPFNEQFF	TGTGCCAGCAGCCTAGGGGCAGGGCCCTTCAATGAGCAGTTCTTC
13	-	-	TRBV11-2	TRBJ2-7	CASSLVPAGEQYF	TGTGCCAGCAGCTTAGTGCCTGCGGGAGAGCAGTACTTC
15	-	-	TRBV11-2	TRBJ2-7	CASSLDWLQTYEQYF	TGTGCCAGCAGCTTAGATTGGCTGCAAACCTACGAGCAGTACTTC
15	once	-	TRBV14	TRBJ2-3	CASSRPGLSTDTQYF	TGTGCCAGCAGCCGGCCGGGGTTGAGCACAGATACGCAGTATTTT
14	-	-	TRBV5-6	TRBJ2-3	CASTQRLTPDTQYF	TGTGCCAGCACTCAGCGTCTCACCCCAGATACGCAGTATTTT
14	few	-	TRBV2	TRBJ2-1	CASSGREKDNEQFF	TGTGCCAGCAGTGGCAGGGAGAAGGACAATGAGCAGTTCTTC
15	-	TRBD1	TRBV7-8	TRBJ2-3	CASSSVQSAGGAQYF	TGTGCCAGCAGCTCAGTTCAGAGCGCAGGGGGAGCGCAGTATTTT
15	-	-	TRBV7-9	TRBJ1-2	CASSLPLGKNYGYTF	TGTGCCAGCAGCTTACCCCTGGGAAAAAACTATGGCTACACCTTC
16	few	-	TRBV6-4	TRBJ2-3	CASSEFAGTMADTQYF	TGTGCCAGCAGTGAATTCGCGGGAACAATGGCAGATACGCAGTATTTT
14	-	-	TRBV2	TRBJ2-7	CASSPGTFSYEQYF	TGTGCCAGCAGTCCAGGGACTTTCTCCTACGAGCAGTACTTC
14	many	-	TRBV15	TRBJ2-2	CATSRERASGELFF	TGTGCCACCAGCAGAGAAAGGGCGTCCGGGGAGCTGTTTTTT
13	-	-	TRBV6-5	TRBJ2-7	CASRKQGVREQYF	TGTGCCAGCAGGAAACAGGGTGTAAGGGAGCAGTACTTC
14	-	-	TRBV7-6	TRBJ2-2	CASSLASNTGELFF	TGTGCCAGCAGCTTAGCATCGAACACCGGGGAGCTGTTTTTT
14	-	TRBD2	TRBV6-6	TRBJ2-2	CASTSGSSGGELFF	TGTGCCAGCACTAGCGGGAGTTCTGGCGGGGAGCTGTTTTTT
14	-	-	TRBV5-4	TRBJ1-1	CASGRPEMNTEAFF	TGTGCCAGCGGAAGGCCAGAGATGAACACTGAAGCTTTCTTT
15	few	-	TRBV10-1	TRBJ2-1	CASSVRGSMDNEQFF	TGCGCCAGCAGTGTCCGCGGATCCATGGACAATGAGCAGTTCTTC
13	-	TRBD2	TRBV30	TRBJ2-5	CAWSESGRGAQYF	TGTGCCTGGAGTGAAAGCGGGAGAGGGGCCCAGTACTTC
14	-	-	TRBV29-1	TRBJ2-1	CSVVGGDSYNEQFF	TGCAGCGTTGTCGGCGGGGATTCCTACAATGAGCAGTTCTTC
15	-	TRBD1	TRBV5-5	TRBJ2-3	CASSLGTGGTDTQYF	TGTGCCAGCAGCTTAGGGACAGGGGGCACAGATACGCAGTATTTT
12	-	-	TRBV7-8	TRBJ2-7	CASSVQAYEQYF	TGTGCCAGCAGCGTACAGGCTTACGAGCAGTACTTC
19	-	-	TRBV14	TRBJ2-7	CASSQPSGISIRTPYEQYF	TGTGCCAGCAGCCAACCCAGTGGGATTAGTATTCGAACCCCCTACGAGCAGTACTTC
19	few	TRBD2	TRBV6-1	TRBJ2-3	CASSDILAGGQRGTDTQYF	TGTGCCAGCAGTGATATACTAGCGGGAGGCCAGCGCGGCACAGATACGCAGTATTTT
16	-	TRBD2	TRBV7-2	TRBJ2-7	CASSLKGLAGTYEQYF	TGTGCCAGCAGCTTAAAGGGACTAGCGGGGACCTACGAGCAGTACTTC
14	-	TRBD2	TRBV10-1	TRBJ2-7	CASSEGLVGNEQYF	TGCGCCAGCAGTGAGGGACTAGTAGGGAACGAGCAGTACTTC
14	-	TRBD1	TRBV15	TRBJ2-1	CATSRTGGRNEQFF	TGTGCCACCAGCAGGACAGGGGGCCGGAATGAGCAGTTCTTC
11	few	-	TRBV7-3	TRBJ2-1	CASSLGNEQFF	TGTGCCAGCAGCTTAGGCAATGAGCAGTTCTTC